This T cell receptor beta chain was recorded in a study of shared clonotypes between healthy human individuals (dated by TCRdb to the early 2020s). Regarding the research as a whole: A couple of women and a few men aged 18 to 49 years were included in the cohort. The study deeply sequenced blood TCR repertoires of about five healthy adults to estimate repertoire size and the extent of clonotype sharing between individuals. Different laboratories and diverse techniques were used to prepare libraries and sequence TCR repertoires, to increase sequencing depth and limit assay-specific biases. Between about 0.8 and 9 billion PBMCs per donor were obtained by leukapheresis. The investigation overall reported the following: Because the study included a small number of donors, the genetic and exposure-history diversity represented was limited. Pairwise subsampling indicated that sequencing depth was expected to affect the degree of clonotype sharing among donors. Sampling was restricted to blood, and TCR repertoires in tissues likely differ from the TCR repertoires found in blood.

TCR CDR3 regions were amplified from genomic DNA by multiplex PCR using the deep immunoSEQ assay. Extracted genomic DNA from each cell subset was distributed evenly across all wells of several immunoSEQ 96-well plates, and each plate was treated as a replicate. For unsorted PBMC, approximately 0.3 ug of genomic DNA, equivalent to approximately 28,000 T cell genomes, went into each replicate PCR. Ten immunoSEQ deep assay plates were used to sequence unsorted PBMC genomic DNA. Purified libraries were quantified with a Qubit 3.0 fluorometer, sized on a Bioanalyzer 2100, and re-quantified with the KAPA Library Quantification kit. Each immunoSEQ 96-well plate was sequenced on its own single-read 150-cycle Illumina NextSeq 550 flow cell. The original pipeline was this. Because the immunoSEQ output included only junctional sequences and no quality scores, the filtering could not be the same as the filtering used for full-length reads. Sequences were annotated with PyIR, a Python wrapper for IgBLAST v1.9, using IMGT germline references to assign V/J genes and CDR3. Reads were removed for weak V/J assignments (E-value above 1e-6), missing CDR3, stop codons, out-of-frame junctions, or ambiguous translated residues. V3J clonotypes were defined as sequences sharing the same inferred V gene, J gene, and CDR3 amino acid sequence. Percentage overlap between repertoires was calculated by dividing the number of shared unique clonotypes by the size of the smaller repertoire. Richness of each repertoire was evaluated using RTK rarefaction, the Chao1 estimator, and Recon v2.1 estimates of unobserved clonotypes. The clones in this table, taken by TCRdb from immuneACCESS, are in-frame only. Not every clone is retained; where verified, under half of the shortfall comes from an unresolved V gene, and the cause of the rest is unknown. V, J and clone size reflect that table, while D and trimming were determined from the DNA. The sample table holds 400,000 to 500,000 clones, of which around 79% were seen once. Together, the top ten hold approximately 12% of the sample.

The trim is 3 bases for V and 1 base for J, with a gap of 16 bases between the germline ends. The CDR3 spans 16 residues, from the cysteine through the phenylalanine. Only CDR3 DNA is held: 48 bases, read in frame from base 1. In the germline V gene (reference sequence), CDR1 corresponds to LNHDA and CDR2 to SQIVND. Healthy HIV-negative adults with no recently reported acute infections or vaccinations were included as donors. Every donor was a Caucasian adult living in Nashville, Tennessee, USA. For unsorted samples, 90 million or so PBMCs were counted, and genomic DNA was extracted using the QIAamp DNA Blood Mini kit. Blood was obtained by leukapheresis, after which PBMCs were separated by Ficoll-Histopaque density gradient centrifugation and cryopreserved in liquid nitrogen vapor phase. On this clone itself: Its antigen specificity is not known. No base qualities exist here, and no much larger clone lies one base off it.

This clonotype was obtained from a woman in her forties in good health. Some clones in this sample may be carry-over from other donors' samples. The V and J segments used are TRBV19 and TRBJ2-7, and perhaps TRBD1 as D gene, on 6 matching bases. Sequencing used PBMCs. In nucleotides, the sequence is TGTGCCAGTAGTATCGGGCCAGGACAGACGTCCTACGAGCAGTACTTC. This yields the protein CASSIGPGQTSYEQYF.